What follows describes a single TCR beta chain. The CDR3 extends over 16 amino acids. J gave up 6 bases and V 1 base, and 10 bases lay outside the gene matches. This sample stems from a study of blood T cells in healthy people across ages. A sample-barcoded 5' primer and a J-beta primer mix were used in a second PCR of roughly 6 to 11 cycles. TCRdb reanalysed the 5' RACE reads using MiXCR and keeps one entry per CDR3 protein. The repertoire includes about 1.4 million distinct CDR3 sequences, roughly 64% of them detected once, and 6.5% to 8.5% sits in the top ten. This clonotype originated in a man aged 18 to 29 in good health. The sample comprised blood. V usage is TRBV12-3 or TRBV12-4 and J usage is TRBJ2-3; 7 bases agree with TRBD1. In DNA, the CDR3 is TGTGCCAGCAGTTTAGGGGCAGGGGGTGCAGCTGATACGCAGTATTTT. Translation: CASSLGAGGAADTQYF.